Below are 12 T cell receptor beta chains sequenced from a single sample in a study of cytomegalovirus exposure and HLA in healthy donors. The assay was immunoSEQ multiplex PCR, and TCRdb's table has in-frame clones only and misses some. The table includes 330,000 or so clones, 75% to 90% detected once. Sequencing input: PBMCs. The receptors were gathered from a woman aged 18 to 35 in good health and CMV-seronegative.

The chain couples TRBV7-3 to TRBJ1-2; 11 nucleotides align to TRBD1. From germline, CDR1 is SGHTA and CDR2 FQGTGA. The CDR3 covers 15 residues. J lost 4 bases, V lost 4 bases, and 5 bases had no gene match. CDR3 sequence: CASSSGQGELYGYTF. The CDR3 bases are TGTGCCAGCAGCTCGGGACAGGGGGAGCTCTATGGCTACACCTTC.

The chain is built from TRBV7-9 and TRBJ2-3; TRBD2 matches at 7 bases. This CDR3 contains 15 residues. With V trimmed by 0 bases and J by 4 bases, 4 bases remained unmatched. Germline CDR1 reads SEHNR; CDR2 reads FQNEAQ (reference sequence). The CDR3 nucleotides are TGTGCCAGCAGCTTAGCGGGAGGGCCCCCAGATACGCAGTATTTT. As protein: CASSLAGGPPDTQYF.

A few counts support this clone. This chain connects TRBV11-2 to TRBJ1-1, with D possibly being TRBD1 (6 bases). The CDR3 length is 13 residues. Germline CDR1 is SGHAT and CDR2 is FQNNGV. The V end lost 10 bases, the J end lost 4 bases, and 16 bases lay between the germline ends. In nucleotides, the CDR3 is TGTGCCACCGCTTGGACAGAGCGCACTGAAGCTTTCTTT. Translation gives CATAWTERTEAFF. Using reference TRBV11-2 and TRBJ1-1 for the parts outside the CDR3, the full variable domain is EAGVAQSPRYKIIEKRQSVAFWCNPISGHATLYWYQQILGQGPKLLIQFQNNGVVDDSQLPKDRFSAERLKGVDSTLKIQPAKLEDSAVYLCATAWTERTEAFFGQGTRLTVV.

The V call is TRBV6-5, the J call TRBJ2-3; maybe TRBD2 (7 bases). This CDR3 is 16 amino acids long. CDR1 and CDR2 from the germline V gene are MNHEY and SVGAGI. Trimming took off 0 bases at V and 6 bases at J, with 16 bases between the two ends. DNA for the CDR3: TGTGCCAGCAGTTACTCGGTTGGGGGGGCAGGCGATACGCAGTATTTT. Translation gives CASSYSVGGAGDTQYF.

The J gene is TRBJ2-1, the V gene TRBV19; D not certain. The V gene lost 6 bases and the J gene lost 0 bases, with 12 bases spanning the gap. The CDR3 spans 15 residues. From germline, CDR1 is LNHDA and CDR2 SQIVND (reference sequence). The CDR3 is CASSIELSSYNEQFF. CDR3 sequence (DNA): TGTGCCAGTAGCATCGAACTAAGCTCCTACAATGAGCAGTTCTTC. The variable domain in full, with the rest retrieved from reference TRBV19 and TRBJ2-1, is DGGITQSPKYLFRKEGQNVTLSCEQNLNHDAMYWYRQDPGQGLRLIYYSQIVNDFQKGDIAEGYSVSREKKESFPLTVTSAQKNPTAFYLCASSIELSSYNEQFFGPGTRLTVL.

CDR3 bases: TGTGCCAGCAGTCCAGGGGTATACGAGCAGTACTTC. Translation gives CASSPGVYEQYF. The chain recombines TRBV27 with TRBJ2-7, with a tentative D call TRBD1 (6 bases). V lost 5 bases and J 4 bases, leaving 9 bases between the germline ends. The CDR3 runs to 12 residues. Germline CDR1 reads MNHEY; CDR2 reads SMNVEV (reference sequence).

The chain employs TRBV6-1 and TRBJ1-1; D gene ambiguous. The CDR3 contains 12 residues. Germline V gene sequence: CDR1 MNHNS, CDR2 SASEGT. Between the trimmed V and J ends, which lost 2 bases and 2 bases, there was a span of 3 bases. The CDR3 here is CASSEYNTEAFF. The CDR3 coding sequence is TGTGCCAGCAGTGAATATAACACTGAAGCTTTCTTT.

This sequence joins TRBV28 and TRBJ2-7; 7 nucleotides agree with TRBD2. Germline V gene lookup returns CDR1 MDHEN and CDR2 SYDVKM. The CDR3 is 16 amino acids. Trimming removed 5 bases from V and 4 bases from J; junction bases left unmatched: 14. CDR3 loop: CASSGAPPSGGYEQYF. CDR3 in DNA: TGTGCCAGCAGTGGGGCCCCGCCCTCCGGGGGGTACGAGCAGTACTTC. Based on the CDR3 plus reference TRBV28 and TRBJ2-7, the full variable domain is DVKVTQSSRYLVKRTGEKVFLECVQDMDHENMFWYRQDPGLGLRLIYFSYDVKMKEKGDIPEGYSVSREKKERFSLILESASTNQTSMYLCASSGAPPSGGYEQYFGPGTRLTVT.

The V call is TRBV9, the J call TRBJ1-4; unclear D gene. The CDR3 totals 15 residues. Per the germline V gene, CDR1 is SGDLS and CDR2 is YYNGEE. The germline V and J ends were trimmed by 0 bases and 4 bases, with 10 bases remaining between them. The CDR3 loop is CASSVGGSVNEKLFF. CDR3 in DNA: TGTGCCAGCAGCGTAGGCGGGTCCGTTAATGAAAAACTGTTTTTT.

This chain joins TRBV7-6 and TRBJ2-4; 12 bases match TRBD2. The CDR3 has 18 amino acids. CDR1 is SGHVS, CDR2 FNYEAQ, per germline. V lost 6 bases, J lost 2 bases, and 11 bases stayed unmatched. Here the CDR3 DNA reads TGTGCCAGCAGTGGGCTAGCGGGAGGGGAAGGGACCAAAAACATTCAGTACTTC. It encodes CASSGLAGGEGTKNIQYF.

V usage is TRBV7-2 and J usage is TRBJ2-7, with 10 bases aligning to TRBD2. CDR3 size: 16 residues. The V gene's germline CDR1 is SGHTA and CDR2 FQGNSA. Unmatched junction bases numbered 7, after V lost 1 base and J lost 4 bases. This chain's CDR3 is CASSLVRLAGVYEQYF. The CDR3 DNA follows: TGTGCCAGCAGCTTAGTTCGCCTAGCGGGAGTGTACGAGCAGTACTTC.

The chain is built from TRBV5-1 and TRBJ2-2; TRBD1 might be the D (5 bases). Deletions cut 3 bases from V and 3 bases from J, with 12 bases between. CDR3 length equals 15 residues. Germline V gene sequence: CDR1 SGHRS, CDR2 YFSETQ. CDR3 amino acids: CASSYQIGDTGELFF. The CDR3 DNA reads TGCGCCAGCAGCTACCAGATAGGGGACACCGGGGAGCTGTTTTTT.